Detailed here is one TCR beta chain. The table lists this clonotype with many counts. Its cognate antigen has yet to be identified. Base qualities are missing; no much larger clone stands one base away. Libraries came from PCR. Sequenced on an Illumina HiSeq 2500. To normalize quantification of the TCRbeta repertoire, the TCR libraries were built with molecular barcoding that relied on unique molecular identifiers. Using fastp at Q25 and MiXCR, TCRdb reprocessed the public reads and kept productive beta chains. For every CDR3 protein sequence, its rows merge into one entry that carries the most common genes and DNA. The sample table contains roughly 200,000 distinct CDR3 sequences; only one count was recorded for approximately 15% of them. The ten most abundant clones make up under 15% of the sample. The CDR3 goes from the cysteine to the phenylalanine over 12 residues. Only the CDR3 DNA stays, 36 bases, in frame from base 1. V is pruned by 2 bases and J by 13 bases, leaving 5 bases of the junction without a gene match. Per the germline V gene, SGHDT is the CDR1 and YYEEEE is the CDR2.

These data are taken from a study of T-cell reconstitution after alpha-beta-depleted transplantation in children (dated by TCRdb to 2016 to 2018). Some background on the complete study: T-cell immune reconstitution after TCRalphabeta/CD19-depleted allogeneic hematopoietic cell transplantation in children was quantitatively tracked in the study by means of TCR repertoire profiling.

The clonotype originates from a human donor who donated a stem cell graft to a child with acute lymphoblastic leukemia. The chain is made from TRBV5-6 and TRBJ2-2; 7 central bases correspond to TRBD1. Specimen: PBMCs from the stem cell graft donor, collected from the stem cell graft. The nucleotides are TGTGCCAGCAGCTTTTACAGGGGTGGGCTGTTTTTT. This is translated as CASSFYRGGLFF.